Listed below are T cell receptor beta chains from one sample, sequenced in a study of blood T cell repertoires in COVID-19. TCRdb keeps only in-frame clones here, not all; method: immunoSEQ multiplex PCR. The data contain around 340,000 clones, 65% to 90% of them singletons. Sequenced: peripheral blood. Receptor source: a woman aged 60-75 years with COVID-19, enrolled during active disease. Both conserved end residues are part of each CDR3. D genes are given only for firm matches. Size tells how often a clone was seen (once, few, many) or the class of an expanded clone, and some rows leave it out.

>TRBD1|NA|TRBJ2-3|TRBV19
CASRRTGTGTSTDTQYF
TGTGCCAGTAGAAGAACCGGGACAGGGACGAGCACAGATACGCAGTATTTT
>NA|NA|TRBJ2-2|TRBV7-2
CASSLSRGPGELFF
TGTGCCAGCAGCTTAAGCCGAGGTCCCGGGGAGCTGTTTTTT
>NA|NA|TRBJ1-4|TRBV6-2/TRBV6-3
CASSYSGIRRSNEKLFF
TGTGCCAGCAGTTACTCGGGCATCCGGCGCTCTAATGAAAAACTGTTTTTT
>NA|NA|TRBJ2-2|TRBV7-9
CASSPHAGSNTGELFF
TGTGCCAGCAGCCCCCACGCAGGGTCGAACACCGGGGAGCTGTTTTTT
>TRBD2|few|TRBJ2-3|TRBV30
CAWSAGGGGTDTQYF
TGTGCCTGGAGTGCGGGCGGGGGGGGCACAGATACGCAGTATTTT
>NA|NA|TRBJ1-2|TRBV21-1
CASSKPRRTVEGGYTF
TGTGCCAGCAGCAAACCAAGGCGGACGGTGGAGGGGGGCTACACCTTC
>TRBD2|NA|TRBJ2-1|TRBV5-6
CASSPGTSSYNEQFF
TGTGCCAGCAGCCCAGGGACTAGCTCCTACAATGAGCAGTTCTTC
>NA|NA|TRBJ2-5|TRBV18
CASSRYRDQETQYF
TGTGCCAGCTCCCGATACAGGGACCAAGAGACCCAGTACTTC
>NA|NA|TRBJ2-5|TRBV20-1
CSARLLEDQYF
TGCAGTGCTAGACTGTTGGAGGACCAGTACTTC
>TRBD1|NA|TRBJ1-2|TRBV19
CASSRSSGQGDGYTF
TGTGCCAGTAGTCGTAGCTCGGGACAGGGTGATGGCTACACCTTC
>TRBD1|NA|TRBJ1-1|TRBV19
CASRPGQGRNTEAFF
TGTGCCAGTAGACCGGGACAGGGGAGGAACACTGAAGCTTTCTTT
>NA|NA|TRBJ2-2|TRBV19
CASSIGQGKGNTGELFF
TGTGCCAGTAGTATAGGGCAGGGCAAGGGGAACACCGGGGAGCTGTTTTTT
>NA|once|TRBJ1-1|TRBV18
CASSPPPGENTEAFF
TGTGCCAGCTCACCACCTCCGGGGGAGAACACTGAAGCTTTCTTT
>TRBD1|NA|TRBJ2-3|TRBV4-1
CASSQEGGQFLGDTQYF
TGCGCCAGCAGCCAAGAAGGGGGACAGTTTTTAGGGGATACGCAGTATTTT
>TRBD2|NA|TRBJ2-1|TRBV4-3
CASSQAPAGGPGNEQFF
TGCGCCAGCAGCCAGGCCCCCGCGGGGGGGCCGGGGAATGAGCAGTTCTTC
>NA|NA|TRBJ2-5|TRBV5-6
CASSLVTEETQYF
TGTGCCAGCAGCTTGGTAACGGAAGAGACCCAGTACTTC
>NA|NA|TRBJ1-2|TRBV19
CASSMWVRGDGYTF
TGTGCCAGTAGTATGTGGGTCCGCGGGGATGGCTACACCTTC
>TRBD1|NA|TRBJ2-5|TRBV4-3
CASSRRQGAETQYF
TGCGCCAGCAGCCGCCGACAGGGGGCCGAGACCCAGTACTTC
>NA|NA|TRBJ1-3|TRBV6-5
CASTRGGFSGNTIYF
TGTGCCAGCACCCGCGGAGGGTTCTCTGGAAACACCATATATTTT
>TRBD1|few|TRBJ1-4|TRBV9
CASSATLGGQGEEKLFF
TGTGCCAGCAGCGCGACTCTAGGGGGACAGGGGGAAGAAAAACTGTTTTTT
>NA|NA|TRBJ2-1|TRBV9
CASSPSSSYNEQFF
TGTGCCAGCAGCCCTTCCAGCTCCTACAATGAGCAGTTCTTC
>NA|NA|TRBJ2-1|TRBV30
CAWSEHDGGPPYNEQFF
TGTGCCTGGAGCGAACACGACGGCGGGCCGCCCTACAATGAGCAGTTCTTC
>TRBD1|NA|TRBJ2-6|TRBV13
CASSPRTGGAPGANVLTF
TGTGCCAGCAGCCCACGGACAGGGGGCGCGCCTGGGGCCAACGTCCTGACTTTC
>NA|NA|TRBJ2-7|TRBV7-9
CASSFESGYQYF
TGTGCCAGCAGCTTTGAATCGGGGTACCAGTACTTC
>TRBD1|few|TRBJ1-3|TRBV7-2
CASSAGQGAYTIYF
TGTGCCAGCAGCGCGGGACAGGGGGCTTACACCATATATTTT
>NA|NA|TRBJ2-2|TRBV7-8
CASSSRSRLVYGELFF
TGTGCCAGCAGCTCTCGCTCCAGACTAGTTTACGGGGAGCTGTTTTTT
>TRBD1|NA|TRBJ1-3|TRBV27
CASKRGLGGNTIYF
TGTGCCAGCAAAAGGGGGCTGGGTGGAAACACCATATATTTT
>TRBD2|NA|TRBJ2-5|TRBV2
CASSESEGGYGETQYF
TGTGCCAGCAGTGAATCGGAGGGAGGGTATGGAGAGACCCAGTACTTC
>NA|NA|TRBJ1-2|TRBV9
CASSVYSCGYTF
TGTGCCAGCAGCGTTTACAGCTGTGGCTACACCTTC
>TRBD2|NA|TRBJ2-1|TRBV27
CASSLTSGGASNEQFF
TGTGCCAGCAGTTTGACTAGCGGGGGGGCCAGCAATGAGCAGTTCTTC
>TRBD2|NA|TRBJ2-1|TRBV30
CAWRTSGAYRYNEQFF
TGTGCCTGGAGGACTAGCGGGGCTTATAGATACAATGAGCAGTTCTTC
>TRBD1|NA|TRBJ1-4|TRBV5-8
CASTLHRGRSEKLFF
TGTGCCAGCACCCTTCACAGGGGGCGTTCTGAAAAACTGTTTTTT
>TRBD1|NA|TRBJ2-3|TRBV9
CASSVEGQPTTDTQYF
TGTGCCAGCAGCGTAGAGGGACAGCCGACCACAGATACGCAGTATTTT
>TRBD1|once|TRBJ1-6|TRBV15
CATSRERTGLVALHF
TGTGCCACCAGCAGAGAAAGGACAGGGTTGGTAGCCCTCCACTTT
>TRBD2|NA|TRBJ2-1|TRBV6-1
CASSDLGTSGGWVQFF
TGTGCCAGCAGTGACCTAGGGACTAGCGGGGGTTGGGTGCAGTTCTTC
>NA|once|TRBJ1-1|TRBV7-3
CASSLIGGAEAFF
TGTGCCAGCAGCTTAATTGGGGGGGCTGAAGCTTTCTTT
>TRBD2|NA|TRBJ2-7|TRBV10-3
CAIRASGGDYYEQYF
TGTGCCATCAGGGCTAGCGGGGGGGATTACTACGAGCAGTACTTC
>NA|NA|TRBJ2-1|TRBV5-1
CASSLEQGDYNEQFF
TGCGCCAGCAGCCTCGAACAGGGTGACTACAATGAGCAGTTCTTC